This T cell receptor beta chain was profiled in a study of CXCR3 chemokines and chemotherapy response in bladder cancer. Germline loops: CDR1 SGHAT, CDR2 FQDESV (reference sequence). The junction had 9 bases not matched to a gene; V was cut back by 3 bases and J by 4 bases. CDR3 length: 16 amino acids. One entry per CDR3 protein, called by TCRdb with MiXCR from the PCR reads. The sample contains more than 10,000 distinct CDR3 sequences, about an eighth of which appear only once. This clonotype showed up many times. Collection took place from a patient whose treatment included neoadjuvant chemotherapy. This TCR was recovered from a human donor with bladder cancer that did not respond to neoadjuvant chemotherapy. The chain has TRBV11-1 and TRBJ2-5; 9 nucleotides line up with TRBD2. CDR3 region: CASSFTGGGAAETQYF. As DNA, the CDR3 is TGTGCCAGCAGCTTCACCGGCGGGGGGGCCGCAGAGACCCAGTACTTC.